The text below deals with one T cell receptor (beta chain). Source study methods: Scientists estimated how many nucleated cells there were by amplifying reference gene primers. TCRdb keeps only in-frame clones here, not all; method: immunoSEQ multiplex PCR. The V and J calls and the clone size are those of that table, but D and trimming were determined from the DNA. The table lists 55,000 to 70,000 clones, 88% of them singletons, with 20% to 25% in the top ten. This entry comes from a study of blood T cell repertoires in COVID-19. The J segment lost 5 bases and the V segment lost 7 bases, leaving 8 bases of the junction unmatched. There are 14 residues in the CDR3. Germline CDR1 and CDR2: LNHDA and SQIVND (reference sequence).

This receptor was identified in a woman in her fifties or sixties with active or convalescent COVID-19. Sample: peripheral blood. The chain carries TRBV19 and TRBJ1-1, with TRBD1 matching over 9 bases. The CDR3 region has the DNA TGTGCCAGTAAACGATGGGACAGGGCTACTGAAGCTTTCTTT. This translates into CASKRWDRATEAFF.